One sample yielded the 20 T cell receptor beta chains listed below, sequenced in a study of control samples from healthy donors and cancer patients (TCRdb year 2020). Receptor amplification or capture employed the immunoSEQ multiplex PCR assay. TCRdb retrieved this table from immuneACCESS and kept in-frame rearrangements only. Not all clones are present; in checked studies, unresolved V genes account for under half, and no reason is known for the remainder. For this sample there are under 200,000 clones; 91% appear just once. About 1.4% of the sample belongs to the ten largest clones. Sequenced input: blood. The receptors were gathered from a woman aged 25 to 39 in good health.

This chain connects TRBV5-1 to TRBJ1-4, with D unresolved. Trimming cost V 5 bases and J 5 bases, with 10 bases left between them. The CDR3 is made up of 13 amino acids. Germline CDR1 and CDR2: SGHRS and YFSETQ. The CDR3 nucleotides read TGCGCCAGCAGTGGATCGGAAAATGAAAAACTGTTTTTT. As protein: CASSGSENEKLFF.

The rearrangement links TRBV19 to TRBJ1-1; possibly TRBD1 for D (6 bases). Trimming took 6 bases from V and 6 from J, leaving 14 bases between them. The CDR3 sequence is 13 residues long. The V gene's germline CDR1 is LNHDA and CDR2 SQIVND (reference sequence). The CDR3 sequence is CASRTGRGAEAFF. CDR3 coding DNA: TGTGCCAGTAGAACAGGGAGAGGCGCTGAAGCTTTCTTT.

This clone has just one count. The CDR3 coding sequence is TGTGCCTGCGAATACAGGGAATCCTACGAGCAGTACTTC. Residues: CACEYRESYEQYF. This sequence joins TRBV30 and TRBJ2-7, with D possibly being TRBD1 (6 bases). CDR1 and CDR2 (germline): GTSNPN, SVGIG (reference sequence). This CDR3 comprises 13 residues. Trimming cost V 6 bases and J 1 base, with 13 bases left between them.

The V call is TRBV14, the J call TRBJ1-1, with a tentative D call TRBD1 (5 bases). From germline, CDR1 is SGHDN and CDR2 FVKESK. Trimming shortened V by 4 bases and J by 4 bases, and 10 bases separated the two germline ends. CDR3 size: 13 residues. CDR3 sequence (DNA): TGTGCCAGCAGCCGTCAGGGTTCCACTGAAGCTTTCTTT. It specifies CASSRQGSTEAFF.

CDR3 coding DNA: TGTGCCAGTAGTAATGGCAATGAGCAGTTCTTC. This translates into CASSNGNEQFF. The chain combines TRBV19 with TRBJ2-1; D is unclear. The germline gives CDR1 LNHDA, CDR2 SQIVND (reference sequence). The CDR3 covers 11 residues. Between the trimmed V and J ends, which lost 4 bases and 6 bases, there was a span of 4 bases.

With regard to this clone: Other DNA sequences in the same sample also yield this CDR3. CDR3 residues: CASSLGTGGNEKLFF. CDR3 in DNA: TGTGCCAGCAGTTTGGGGACAGGGGGTAATGAAAAACTGTTTTTT. The rearrangement links TRBV28 to TRBJ1-4; TRBD1 matches 11 bases. CDR3 length: 15 residues. CDR1 is MDHEN and CDR2 is SYDVKM in the germline V gene. Unmatched junction bases numbered 1, after V lost 3 bases and J lost 4 bases. Filled out from reference TRBV28 and TRBJ1-4, the complete variable domain reads DVKVTQSSRYLVKRTGEKVFLECVQDMDHENMFWYRQDPGLGLRLIYFSYDVKMKEKGDIPEGYSVSREKKERFSLILESASTNQTSMYLCASSLGTGGNEKLFFGSGTQLSVL.

This chain connects TRBV5-6 to TRBJ2-7, with 12 bases lining up with TRBD1. The length of the CDR3 is 16 residues. With 4 bases clipped from V and 4 bases from J, the junction kept 9 bases outside the gene matches. Per germline, CDR1 SGHDT and CDR2 YYEEEE. The chain's CDR3 is CASSPGTGGEVYEQYF. In nucleotides, the CDR3 is TGTGCCAGCAGCCCCGGGACAGGGGGCGAGGTGTACGAGCAGTACTTC.

The chain joins TRBV7-2 to TRBJ1-1, with D maybe TRBD1 (5 bases). Looked up from germline, CDR1 is SGHTA and CDR2 is FQGNSA. Trimming pared 1 base from V and 0 bases from J, leaving 12 bases between. The CDR3 consists of 16 residues. CDR3 sequence reads: CASSLGGRTMNTEAFF. For the CDR3, the DNA is TGTGCCAGCAGCTTAGGAGGAAGGACAATGAACACTGAAGCTTTCTTT.

The chain has TRBV14 and TRBJ2-1, with D uncertain. The CDR3 consists of 11 residues. Looked up from germline, CDR1 is SGHDN and CDR2 is FVKESK. Deletions cut 4 bases from V and 4 bases from J, with 2 bases between. CDR3 nucleotides: TGTGCCAGCAGCCTATACAATGAGCAGTTCTTC. Protein: CASSLYNEQFF.

This chain joins TRBV6-2 or TRBV6-3 and TRBJ2-3; D might be TRBD2 (5 bases). Germline CDR1 MNHEY, CDR2 SVGEGT. CDR3 length equals 14 residues. With 0 bases removed from V and 1 base from J, the gap between germline ends came to 5 bases. CDR3 coding DNA: TGTGCCAGCAGTTACTCGCGGGGCACAGATACGCAGTATTTT. Its translation: CASSYSRGTDTQYF.

The rearrangement joins TRBV7-8 to TRBJ2-7, with 14 nucleotides matching TRBD2. Unmatched junction bases numbered 9, after V lost 4 bases and J lost 4 bases. The CDR3 has 17 amino acids. Germline assignment: CDR1 SGHVS and CDR2 FQNEAQ. CDR3 residues: CASSSKGLAGVRYEQYF. CDR3 nucleotide sequence: TGTGCCAGCAGCTCGAAGGGACTAGCGGGAGTGAGGTACGAGCAGTACTTC. Together with reference TRBV7-8 and TRBJ2-7, the CDR3 gives the full variable domain: GAGVSQSPRYKVAKRGQDVALRCDPISGHVSLFWYQQALGQGPEFLTYFQNEAQLDKSGLPSDRFFAERPEGSVSTLKIQRTQQEDSAVYLCASSSKGLAGVRYEQYFGPGTRLTVT.

This chain uses TRBV5-5 with TRBJ1-1, with D perhaps TRBD1 (5 bases). The CDR3 loop spans 13 amino acids. Trimming removed 4 bases from V and 1 base from J, with 8 bases in between. Germline lookup yields CDR1 SGHKS and CDR2 YYEKEE (reference sequence). The CDR3 region has the DNA TGTGCCAGCAGCACCGGACAGAACACTGAAGCTTTCTTT. Encoded protein: CASSTGQNTEAFF.

Comment on this clone: The germline gene is not matched at one end of the junction; a read error may be the cause. The genes are TRBV7-7 and TRBJ2-2, with TRBD2 as a possible D gene (8 bases). Germline V gene sequence: CDR1 SSHAT, CDR2 FNYEAQ (reference sequence). This CDR3 is built from 18 residues. This CDR3 is CASSQGGLGEANTGELFF. In DNA form, the CDR3 reads TGTGCTAGCAGTCAGGGGGGACTAGGGGAAGCGAACACCGGGGAGCTGTTTTTT.

V gene TRBV5-6 combines with J gene TRBJ1-3; D is uncertain. CDR1 is SGHDT and CDR2 is YYEEEE in the germline V gene. V dropped 0 bases and J dropped 0 bases, with 4 bases sitting between them. The CDR3 runs to 14 residues. The chain's CDR3 is CASSLGPSGNTIYF. Written as DNA, the CDR3 is TGTGCCAGCAGCTTGGGACCCTCTGGAAACACCATATATTTT.

This clone was seen just once. The chain uses TRBV11-2 and TRBJ1-4; weak D call: TRBD1 (5 bases). The V gene's germline CDR1 is SGHAT and CDR2 FQNNGV. V lost 1 base, J lost 3 bases, and 12 bases lay in between. This CDR3 is 16 amino acids long. CDR3 region: CASSLVPGLANEKLFF. The CDR3 DNA sequence: TGTGCCAGCAGCTTAGTGCCAGGGCTGGCTAATGAAAAACTGTTTTTT.

The V gene is TRBV7-3, the J gene TRBJ2-5, with 8 bases fitting TRBD2. The V and J ends lost 2 bases and 5 bases, in that order; junction bases with no gene match: 7. The CDR3 consists of 15 residues. CDR1 is SGHTA and CDR2 is FQGTGA in the germline V gene. The CDR3 loop is CASSLVPGGHETQYF. DNA for the CDR3: TGTGCCAGCAGCTTAGTACCGGGGGGGCACGAGACCCAGTACTTC.

The CDR3 loop reads CASSQEVGRARELFF. The CDR3 DNA is TGCGCCAGCAGCCAAGAAGTCGGGAGGGCCCGGGAGCTGTTTTTT. This sequence joins TRBV4-3 and TRBJ2-2, with 8 bases matching TRBD2. Per germline, CDR1 LGHNA and CDR2 YSLEER. V lost 0 bases and J lost 9; bases outside the gene matches: 6. CDR3 size: 15 residues.

In this sample, this clone turned up once. V is TRBV11-2 and J is TRBJ1-3; tentatively, D is TRBD1 (5 bases). This CDR3 has 15 amino acids. The V end lost 1 base, the J end lost 4 bases, and 11 bases lay between the germline ends. Germline assignment: CDR1 SGHAT and CDR2 FQNNGV. CDR3 in amino acids: CASSLVGGFGNTIYF. CDR3 sequence (DNA): TGTGCCAGCAGCTTAGTGGGGGGTTTCGGAAACACCATATATTTT.

This chain links TRBV5-1 with TRBJ1-1; no definite D call. Germline V gene sequence: CDR1 SGHRS, CDR2 YFSETQ. CDR3 size: 14 residues. Deletions cut 0 bases from V and 1 base from J, with 7 bases between. CDR3 in amino acids: CASSLGVPNTEAFF. CDR3 coding DNA: TGCGCCAGCAGCTTGGGGGTCCCGAACACTGAAGCTTTCTTT. Supplemented by reference TRBV5-1 and TRBJ1-1, the full variable domain reads KAGVTQTPRYLIKTRGQQVTLSCSPISGHRSVSWYQQTPGQGLQFLFEYFSETQRNKGNFPGRFSGRQFSNSRSEMNVSTLELGDSALYLCASSLGVPNTEAFFGQGTRLTVV.

V usage is TRBV18 and J usage is TRBJ2-3; 7 nucleotides match TRBD1. The ends lost 6 bases at V and 5 bases at J; junction bases unmatched: 5. This CDR3 is 13 amino acids long. CDR1 and CDR2 from the germline V gene are KGHSH and LQKENI. CDR3 sequence: CASSSDRVDTQYF. The CDR3 nucleotides are TGTGCCAGCTCTTCCGACAGGGTAGATACGCAGTATTTT. The full variable domain, with the rest looked up from reference TRBV18 and TRBJ2-3, is NAGVMQNPRHLVRRRGQEARLRCSPMKGHSHVYWYRQLPEEGLKFMVYLQKENIIDESGMPKERFSAEFPKEGPSILRIQQVVRGDSAAYFCASSSDRVDTQYFGPGTRLTVL.